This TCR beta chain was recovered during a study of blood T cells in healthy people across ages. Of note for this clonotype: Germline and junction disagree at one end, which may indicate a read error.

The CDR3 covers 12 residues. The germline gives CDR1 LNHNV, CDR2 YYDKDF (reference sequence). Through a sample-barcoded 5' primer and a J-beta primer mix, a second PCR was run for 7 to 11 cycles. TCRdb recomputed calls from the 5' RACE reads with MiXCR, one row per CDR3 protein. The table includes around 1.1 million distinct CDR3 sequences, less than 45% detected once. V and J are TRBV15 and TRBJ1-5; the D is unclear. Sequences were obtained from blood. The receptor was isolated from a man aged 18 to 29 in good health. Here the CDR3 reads CVTSRDNQPQHF. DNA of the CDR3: TGTGTCACCAGCAGAGATAATCAGCCCCAGCATTTT.